The present TCR beta chain was sequenced within a study of CD8+ T cells in alopecia areata. The wider study: The study gave tofacitinib for 6 to 18 months, then 6 months off drug.

Sample treatment: oral pan-JAK inhibitor, 5-10 mg twice daily. This clone was counted only a few times. Germline V gene data show CDR1 as SQVTM and CDR2 as ANQGSEA. The CDR3 spans 13 residues. J gave up 4 bases and V 3 bases, and 6 bases lay outside the gene matches. The authors extracted RNA and reverse transcribed it into cDNA as the sequencing template. Generated by immunoSEQ multiplex PCR, the TCRdb table keeps only in-frame clones and is missing some. The sample gives some 110,000 clones, roughly 63% of which show up once; approximately 31% is in the top ten. Specimen: CD8+ T cells sorted from blood, collected at week 4, from a patient treated with tofacitinib. The rearrangement joins TRBV29-1 to TRBJ2-7, with TRBD2 matching over 7 bases. The sequence was obtained from a human donor with alopecia areata. The CDR3 region has the DNA TGCAGCGTTGAGGAGCGGGGCCGGTACGAGCAGTACTTC. Protein: CSVEERGRYEQYF.